In this sample, the clone carrying this T cell receptor (beta chain) turned up many times. V trimming: 7 bases; J trimming: 7 bases; junction bases outside the gene matches: 14. Germline CDR1 is SQVTM and CDR2 is ANQGSEA. The CDR3 sequence is 14 residues long. This specimen comes from a study of T-cell reconstitution after alpha-beta-depleted transplantation in children. Library preparation (for TCRbeta) was performed with unique molecular identifiers. TCRdb called the PCR reads again in MiXCR, with one record for every CDR3 protein. The sample comprises 350,000 to 400,000 distinct CDR3 sequences, around 21% of which are singletons, and approximately 3.9% rests with the top ten.

The origin of this receptor is a human donor who donated a stem cell graft to a child with acute myeloid leukemia. The genes are TRBV29-1 and TRBJ2-7, with 9 nucleotides matching TRBD1. The specimen comprised PBMCs from the stem cell graft donor, sampled from the stem cell graft. CDR3 sequence reads: CSAMGQGGSSEQYF. The CDR3 DNA follows: TGCAGCGCTATGGGACAGGGTGGAAGTTCTGAGCAGTACTTC.